This section outlines one T cell receptor (beta chain) sequence together with its context. Antigen specificity is unknown. Profiled with immunoSEQ multiplex PCR; TCRdb holds only in-frame clones, not every one. The data show about 2,500,000 clones, more than 90% seen once. V dropped 0 bases and J dropped 1 base, with 10 bases sitting between them. Germline V CDR1 and CDR2: MGHRA, YSYEKL. This CDR3 has 16 amino acids. These data are taken from a study of shared clonotypes between healthy human individuals. Study background: Three CD4 naive, three CD4 memory, two CD8 naive and one CD8 memory plate were used per donor. Study-level findings and limits: The generation probabilities recorded for non-shared clonotypes fell below those of clonotypes shared by all four donors. Compared with memory subsets, naive subsets generally had larger estimated richness.

The source material was naive CD4+ T cells sorted from blood. Subset of the sample: CD45RA+ positively selected. This TCR derives from a man between 18 and 35 years old in good health. The chain couples TRBV4-1 to TRBJ2-4; D unclear. The CDR3 is CASSQDTLGAKNIQYF. CDR3 sequence (DNA): TGCGCCAGCAGCCAAGACACCCTAGGGGCCAAAAACATTCAGTACTTC.